A single sample is the source of the 20 T cell receptor beta chains below, sequenced in a study of identifying expanded T cells in peripheral blood. Profiled with immunoSEQ multiplex PCR; TCRdb holds only in-frame clones, not every one. The sample comprises approximately 97,000 clones, 88% of which are singletons, and roughly an eighth rests with the top ten. The sequenced material came from blood. The receptors derive from a person aged 18-69 years in good health.

The chain joins TRBV4-3 to TRBJ2-2; D is uncertain. Germline values: CDR1 LGHNA, CDR2 YSLEER. The CDR3 has 16 amino acids. Trimming stripped 0 bases from V and 0 bases from J, with 8 bases between. CDR3 residues: CASSQDMRTNTGELFF. CDR3 bases: TGCGCCAGCAGCCAAGATATGAGAACGAACACCGGGGAGCTGTTTTTT.

The V call is TRBV5-1, the J call TRBJ1-2; D is perhaps TRBD1 (6 bases). CDR1 is SGHRS and CDR2 is YFSETQ in the germline V gene. The length of the CDR3 is 13 residues. V was clipped by 4 bases and J by 8 bases, with 15 bases between them. For the CDR3, the DNA is TGCGCCAGCAGCCCCACAGGGTTGGAAGGCTACACCTTC. Protein sequence: CASSPTGLEGYTF.

The J gene is TRBJ1-2, the V gene TRBV5-4, with D possibly being TRBD1 (5 bases). The germline gives CDR1 SGHNT, CDR2 YYREEE (reference sequence). The CDR3 is made up of 15 amino acids. V was shortened by 1 base and J by 7 bases, with 17 bases between the two germline ends. The CDR3 DNA is TGTGCCAGCAGCTTGTTTGAGACAGTTAAGGGTGGCTACACCTTC. This codes for CASSLFETVKGGYTF.

This chain joins TRBV4-2 and TRBJ2-1; 10 bases fit TRBD2. Trimming removed 0 bases from V and 10 bases from J; junction bases left unmatched: 12. This CDR3 region has 17 residues. Per the germline V gene, CDR1 is LGHNA and CDR2 is YNFKEQ. The chain's CDR3 is CASSQDRGLAVPSEQFF. CDR3 nucleotides: TGTGCCAGCAGCCAAGATCGCGGACTAGCGGTTCCCAGCGAGCAGTTCTTC.

The chain is built from TRBV28 and TRBJ2-7; D possibly uses TRBD1 or TRBD2 (5 bases each). Germline CDR1 MDHEN, CDR2 SYDVKM. This CDR3 contains 16 residues. Between the trimmed V and J ends, which lost 4 bases and 0 bases, there was a span of 16 bases. The CDR3, as DNA: TGTGCCAGCAGTTCTCCCGGGGCCCCGAGCTCCTACGAGCAGTACTTC. As protein: CASSSPGAPSSYEQYF.

In this sample, this clone turned up once. V usage is TRBV21-1 and J usage is TRBJ1-6; TRBD1, the table's D call, was not compared with the DNA. TRBV21-1 is termed a pseudogene. This CDR3 contains 17 residues. The CDR3, as DNA: TGTGCCAGCAGCGCCAAAGGACAGGGAACTTTGAATTCACCCCTCCACTTT. Its protein is CASSAKGQGTLNSPLHF.

This chain joins TRBV5-4 and TRBJ2-7, with D maybe TRBD2 (5 bases). The V end lost 4 bases, the J end lost 4 bases, and 12 bases lay between the germline ends. This CDR3 region has 13 residues. The V gene's germline CDR1 is SGHNT and CDR2 YYREEE (reference sequence). CDR3 sequence: CASSKAGGYEQYF. CDR3 bases: TGTGCCAGCAGCAAGGCCGGCGGGTACGAGCAGTACTTC.

The V gene is TRBV7-2, the J gene TRBJ1-3, with D maybe TRBD1 (5 bases). Germline V lookup: CDR1 SGHTA, CDR2 FQGNSA. V was cut by 5 bases and J by 0 bases, with 14 bases left in between. CDR3 length equals 16 residues. This chain's CDR3 is CASSTGPVFSGNTIYF. CDR3 coding DNA: TGTGCCAGCAGCACGGGACCGGTCTTCTCTGGAAACACCATATATTTT.

The chain joins TRBV30 to TRBJ1-1; TRBD1 agrees at 7 bases. V was clipped by 5 bases and J by 5 bases; unmatched bases: 11. The CDR3 runs to 14 residues. Germline V CDR1 and CDR2: GTSNPN, SVGIG (reference sequence). DNA for the CDR3: TGTGCCTGGGAGAGACAGGGTGGCGGAACTGAAGCTTTCTTT. Translation gives CAWERQGGGTEAFF. The full variable domain, completed using reference TRBV30 and TRBJ1-1, is SQTIHQWPATLVQPVGSPLSLECTVEGTSNPNLYWYRQAAGRGLQLLFYSVGIGQISSEVPQNLSASRPQDRQFILSSKKLLLSDSGFYLCAWERQGGGTEAFFGQGTRLTVV.

The chain joins TRBV28 to TRBJ2-1, with D tentatively TRBD1 (5 bases). Germline V CDR1 and CDR2: MDHEN, SYDVKM. The CDR3 consists of 13 residues. V was trimmed by 3 bases and J by 4 bases, leaving 7 bases between them. CDR3 in amino acids: CASSFDSYNEQFF. Here the CDR3 DNA reads TGTGCCAGCAGTTTTGACAGTTACAATGAGCAGTTCTTC.

V and J are TRBV6-1 and TRBJ2-1, with D tentatively TRBD2 (5 bases). Germline V gives CDR1 MNHNS, CDR2 SASEGT. Trimming pared 6 bases from V and 3 bases from J, leaving 6 bases between. The CDR3 spans 12 residues. CDR3 nucleotides: TGTGCCAGCAGCCGGGACTACAATGAGCAGTTCTTC. Translating gives CASSRDYNEQFF.

Worth noting for this clone: The sample carries other DNA sequences with the same CDR3. V gene TRBV6-5 combines with J gene TRBJ2-5; no firm D call. Between the trimmed V and J ends, which lost 0 bases and 2 bases, there was a span of 4 bases. Per the germline V gene, CDR1 is MNHEY and CDR2 is SVGAGI. The CDR3 spans 13 residues. The CDR3 nucleotides read TGTGCCAGCAGTTACTCTGGTCAAGAGACCCAGTACTTC. Translation gives CASSYSGQETQYF.

The chain carries TRBV28 and TRBJ2-5; D unresolved. The V gene's germline CDR1 is MDHEN and CDR2 SYDVKM. This CDR3 has 13 amino acids. Trimming removed 3 bases at V and 6 bases at J, with 11 bases between. The CDR3, as DNA: TGTGCCAGCAGTTTCACCCAGATGAAGACCCAGTACTTC. It specifies CASSFTQMKTQYF.

The CDR3 nucleotides are TGTGCCACCAGCAGAGCCCGGGGACAGGGGTACTATGGCTACACCTTC. This translates into CATSRARGQGYYGYTF. V and J are TRBV15 and TRBJ1-2, with 10 nucleotides matching TRBD1. The CDR3 is 16 amino acids. Germline CDR1 LNHNV, CDR2 YYDKDF (reference sequence). V lost 1 base, J lost 3 bases, and 5 bases stayed unmatched.

This chain joins TRBV5-4 and TRBJ2-3; D is uncertain. The CDR3 loop spans 13 amino acids. Germline CDR1 and CDR2: SGHNT and YYREEE (reference sequence). Trimming took off 4 bases at V and 9 bases at J, with 15 bases between the two ends. CDR3 DNA: TGTGCCAGCAGCCAAGATCTAGGTGGAACGCAGTATTTT. Protein product: CASSQDLGGTQYF.

The chain carries TRBV2 and TRBJ2-3; TRBD2 agrees at 12 bases. CDR3 size: 14 residues. CDR1 is SNHLY and CDR2 is FYNNEI in the germline V gene. V dropped 10 bases and J dropped 4; count of bases not matched to a gene: 6. CDR3 sequence (DNA): TGTGCCACCAGGACTAGCGGGACATCAGATACGCAGTATTTT. Its protein product is CATRTSGTSDTQYF.

This clone was seen only a few times. CDR3 coding DNA: TGTGCCAGTAGTAATGAGTATAGCAGGAGCTATGGCTACACCTTC. This gives the protein CASSNEYSRSYGYTF. V usage is TRBV19 and J usage is TRBJ1-2; D gene unclear. The CDR3 runs 15 residues. The germline V and J ends were trimmed by 4 bases and 4 bases, with 16 bases remaining between them. Germline V gene sequence: CDR1 LNHDA, CDR2 SQIVND (reference sequence).

V usage is TRBV19 and J usage is TRBJ2-7; D may be TRBD1 or TRBD2 (5 bases each). The V end lost 2 bases, the J end lost 3 bases, and 14 bases lay between the germline ends. This CDR3 is built from 15 residues. Germline-derived CDR1 and CDR2 are LNHDA and SQIVND (reference sequence). CDR3 protein: CASSIRGPSNYEQYF. CDR3 nucleotides: TGTGCCAGTAGTATACGGGGCCCATCAAACTACGAGCAGTACTTC.

The V gene is TRBV15, the J gene TRBJ2-2; D ambiguous. The CDR3 runs to 14 residues. The germline V and J ends were trimmed by 1 base and 4 bases, with 7 bases remaining between them. Germline CDR1 and CDR2: LNHNV and YYDKDF (reference sequence). The CDR3 is CATSRGVATGELFF. Here the CDR3 DNA reads TGTGCCACCAGCAGAGGTGTAGCCACCGGGGAGCTGTTTTTT. The variable domain in full, with the rest retrieved from reference TRBV15 and TRBJ2-2, is DAMVIQNPRYQVTQFGKPVTLSCSQTLNHNVMYWYQQKSSQAPKLLFHYYDKDFNNEADTPDNFQSRRPNTSFCFLDIRSPGLGDTAMYLCATSRGVATGELFFGEGSRLTVL.

The chain links TRBV11-2 to TRBJ2-7; D unclear. V was clipped by 1 base and J by 3 bases, with 4 bases between them. The CDR3 runs 12 residues. The germline V gene has CDR1 SGHAT and CDR2 FQNNGV. This chain's CDR3 is CASSLVIYEQYF. The CDR3 coding sequence is TGTGCCAGCAGCTTAGTGATCTACGAGCAGTACTTC.